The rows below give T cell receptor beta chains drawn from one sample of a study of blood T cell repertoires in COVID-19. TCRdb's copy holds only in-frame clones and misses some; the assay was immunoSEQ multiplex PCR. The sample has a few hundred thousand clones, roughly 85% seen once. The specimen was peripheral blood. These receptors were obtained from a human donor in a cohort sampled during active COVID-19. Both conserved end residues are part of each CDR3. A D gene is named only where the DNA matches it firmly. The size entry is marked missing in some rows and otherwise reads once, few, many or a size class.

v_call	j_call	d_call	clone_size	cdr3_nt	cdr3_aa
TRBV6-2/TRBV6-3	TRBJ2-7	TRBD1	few	TGTGCCAGCAGTTTGAGGACAGGGGGCTACGAGCAGTACTTC	CASSLRTGGYEQYF
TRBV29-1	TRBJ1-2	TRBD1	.	TGCAGCGTTGAAGATTCTGGACAGGGCACCTATGGCTACACCTTC	CSVEDSGQGTYGYTF
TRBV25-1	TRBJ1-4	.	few	TGTGCCAGCAGTGAATCGACCGGGAGGTCCGGCGAAAAACTGTTTTTT	CASSESTGRSGEKLFF
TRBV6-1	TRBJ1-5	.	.	TGTGCCAGCAGTGAAGCTCCTTATAGCAATCAGCCCCAGCATTTT	CASSEAPYSNQPQHF
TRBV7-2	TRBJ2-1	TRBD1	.	TGTGCCAGCAGCTTGCCCGGGACAGGGACCTACAATGAGCAGTTCTTC	CASSLPGTGTYNEQFF
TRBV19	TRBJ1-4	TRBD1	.	TGTGCCAGTAGTAAGGGACAGGGTCAGAGGAGTGAAAAACTGTTTTTT	CASSKGQGQRSEKLFF
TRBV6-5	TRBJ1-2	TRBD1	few	TGTGCCAGCAGTTACTCGGGACAGGGTTATAATGGCTACACCTTC	CASSYSGQGYNGYTF
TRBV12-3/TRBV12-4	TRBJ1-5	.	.	TGTGCCAGCAGTTTTTCGGAGAATCAGCCCCAGCATTTT	CASSFSENQPQHF
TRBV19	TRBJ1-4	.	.	TGTGCCAGTGTGGGGCCTAAAAATGAAAAACTGTTTTTT	CASVGPKNEKLFF
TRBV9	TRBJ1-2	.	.	TGTGCCAGCAGCCAAAGGGGATATGGCTACACCTTC	CASSQRGYGYTF
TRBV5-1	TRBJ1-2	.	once	TGCGCCAGCAGTAGTCAGGGGTATGGCTACACCTTC	CASSSQGYGYTF
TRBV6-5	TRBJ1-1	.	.	TGTGCCACGGGTTGGGGGCCACAGAACACTGAAGCTTTCTTT	CATGWGPQNTEAFF
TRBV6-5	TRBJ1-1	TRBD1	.	TGTGCCAGCACCATTAATGCAGGGGGGAACACTGAAGCTTTCTTT	CASTINAGGNTEAFF
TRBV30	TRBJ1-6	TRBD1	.	TGTGCCTGGAGTGTACGGACAGGGCTTTCACCCCTCCACTTT	CAWSVRTGLSPLHF
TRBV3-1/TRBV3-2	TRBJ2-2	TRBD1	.	TGTGCCAGCAGCCTGGACAGGGGGCTAGCCGGGGAGCTGTTTTTT	CASSLDRGLAGELFF
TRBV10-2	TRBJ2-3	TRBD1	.	TGCGCCAGCAGTGATCCCATACAGGGGGCAGGGGCAGATACGCAGTATTTT	CASSDPIQGAGADTQYF
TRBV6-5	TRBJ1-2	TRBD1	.	TGTGCCAGCAGTTTCGGGACAGGGGCCCCATATGGCTACACCTTC	CASSFGTGAPYGYTF
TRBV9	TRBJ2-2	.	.	TGTGCCAGCAGCGTACGCGGGACCGCCCCAGTTGCGCTGTTTTTT	CASSVRGTAPVALFF
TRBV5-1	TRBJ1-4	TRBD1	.	TGCGCCAGCAGCTCTCTACTAACAGGGGGCGGTGAAAAACTGTTTTTT	CASSSLLTGGGEKLFF
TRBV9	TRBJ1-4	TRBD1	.	TGTGCCAGCAGCCAAGGGGGCTTTAATGAAAAACTGTTTTTT	CASSQGGFNEKLFF
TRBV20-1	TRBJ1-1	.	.	TGCAGTGCTAGAGATGAGGTTGAAGCTTTCTTT	CSARDEVEAFF
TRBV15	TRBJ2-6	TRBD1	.	TGTGCCACCAGCAGAACCGACAGGGGAGTTGGGGCCAACGTCCTGACTTTC	CATSRTDRGVGANVLTF
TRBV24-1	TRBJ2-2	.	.	TGTGCCACCAGTGATCGCGCTTATTTGAACACCGGGGAGCTGTTTTTT	CATSDRAYLNTGELFF
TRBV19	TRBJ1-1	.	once	TGTGCCAGTAGACGACCTCGGACAGACACTGAAGCTTTCTTT	CASRRPRTDTEAFF
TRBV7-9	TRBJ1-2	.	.	TGTGCCAGCAATAAAGGGGTCTATGGCTACACCTTC	CASNKGVYGYTF
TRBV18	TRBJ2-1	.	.	TGTGCCAGCTCACCACGAGGGGGAAGCTATGAGCAGTTCTTC	CASSPRGGSYEQFF
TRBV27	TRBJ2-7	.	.	TGTGCCAGCAGTTTATTGGGCCGGGAATACGAGCAGTACTTC	CASSLLGREYEQYF
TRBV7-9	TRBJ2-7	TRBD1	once	TGTGCCAGCAGCCCGGGACAGGGGTATTACGAGCAGTACTTC	CASSPGQGYYEQYF
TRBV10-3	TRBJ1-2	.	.	TGTGCCATCAGTGAGGGACAGACTAACTATGGCTACACCTTC	CAISEGQTNYGYTF
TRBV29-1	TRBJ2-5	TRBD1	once	TGCAGCGTGAGTGGGACAGGGGGTCGCCAAGAGACCCAGTACTTC	CSVSGTGGRQETQYF
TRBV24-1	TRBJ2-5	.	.	TGTGCCACCAGTGATTTGGGTCAAGTCGGGGGAGGGACCCAGTACTTC	CATSDLGQVGGGTQYF
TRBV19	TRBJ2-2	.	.	TGTGCCAGTCGGGACTCTACTTACACCGGGGAGCTGTTTTTT	CASRDSTYTGELFF
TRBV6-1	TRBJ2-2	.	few	TGTGCCAGCAGTGAAGGAGGGGGTGGGACCGGGGAGCTGTTTTTT	CASSEGGGGTGELFF
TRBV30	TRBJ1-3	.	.	TGTGCCAGCTTTGGACTGTCGGGAAACACCATATATTTT	CASFGLSGNTIYF
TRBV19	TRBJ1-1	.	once	TGTGCCAGTAGTCTGGATTGGGGGCTTGGGAACACTGAAGCTTTCTTT	CASSLDWGLGNTEAFF
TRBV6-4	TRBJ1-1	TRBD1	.	TGTGCCAGACGGACAGGGGGCACTGAAGCTTTCTTT	CARRTGGTEAFF
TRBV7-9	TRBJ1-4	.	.	TGTGCCAGCAGTCCGGAGGGGGGGAATGAAAAACTGTTTTTT	CASSPEGGNEKLFF
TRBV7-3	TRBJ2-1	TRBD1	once	TGTGCCAGCAGCCCCACCGGGACAGTCTACAATGAGCAGTTCTTC	CASSPTGTVYNEQFF
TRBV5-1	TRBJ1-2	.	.	TGCGCCAGCAGATATGGTCCCGAGACTAACTATGGCTACACCTTC	CASRYGPETNYGYTF
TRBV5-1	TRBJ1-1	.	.	TGCGCCAGCAGCTATGACATGAACACTGAAGCTTTCTTT	CASSYDMNTEAFF
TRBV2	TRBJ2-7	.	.	TGTGCCAGCAGTGACCAGGGCCTCTCCTACGAGCAGTACTTC	CASSDQGLSYEQYF
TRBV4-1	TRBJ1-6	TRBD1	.	TGCGCCAGCAGCCTCGGACAGGGGGTGTCCTATAATTCACCCCTCCACTTT	CASSLGQGVSYNSPLHF
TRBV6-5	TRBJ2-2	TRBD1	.	TGTGCCAGCAGATCGACAGGGGCTAACACCGGGGAGCTGTTTTTT	CASRSTGANTGELFF
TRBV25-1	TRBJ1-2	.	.	TGTGCCAGCGCCTCAGGTATTCGCTACACCTTC	CASASGIRYTF
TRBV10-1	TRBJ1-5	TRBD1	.	TGCGCCAGCAGTGACTCGGACAGGGGGATACGACAGCCCCAGCATTTT	CASSDSDRGIRQPQHF
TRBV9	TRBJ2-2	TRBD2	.	TGTGCCAGCAGCGTAACTAGCGGGGTAGCCGGGGAGCTGTTTTTT	CASSVTSGVAGELFF
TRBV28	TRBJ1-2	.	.	TGTGCCAGCAGTTCCACAGGGACCTATGGCTACACCTTC	CASSSTGTYGYTF
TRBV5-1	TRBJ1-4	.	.	TGCGCCAGCAGCTTGAGCCCCACAGGGATTGGGGAAAAACTGTTTTTT	CASSLSPTGIGEKLFF
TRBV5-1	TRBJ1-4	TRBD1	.	TGCGCCAGCAGCGAGGGGACAGTTCACAGTGAAAAACTGTTTTTT	CASSEGTVHSEKLFF
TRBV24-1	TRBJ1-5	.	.	TGTGCCACCAGTGATGGGACTCAGGGAAATAATCAGCCCCAGCATTTT	CATSDGTQGNNQPQHF
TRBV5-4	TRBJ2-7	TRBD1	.	TGTGCCAGCAGCGGTTGGGGAGAGACAGGGCGCGAGCAGTACTTC	CASSGWGETGREQYF
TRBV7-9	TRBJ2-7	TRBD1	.	TGTGCCAGCAGCCACAGGGGTTCCGAGCAGTACTTC	CASSHRGSEQYF